This T cell receptor beta chain was found in a study of radiotherapy plus CTLA-4 blockade in lung cancer. On the study more broadly: Of the patients, about 18% showed objective responses and around 29% attained disease control. Points from the study as a whole: Some TCR clones had been derived from tumors. These clones expanded in peripheral blood after radiotherapy plus ipilimumab. Reported findings show early blood T cell clone dynamics, with interferon-beta, best predicted response.

Generated by immunoSEQ multiplex PCR, the TCRdb table keeps only in-frame clones and is missing some. The top ten clones hold approximately 2.6% of a sample with more than 75,000 clones, approximately 72% of them seen once. This clone was observed a few times. Its cognate antigen is unknown. The CDR3 consists of 16 residues. Germline CDR1 and CDR2: MNHGY and SAAAGT. The germline V and J ends were trimmed by 1 base and 0 bases, with 9 bases remaining between them. The chain couples TRBV6-8 to TRBJ1-4; D not certain. Sequenced here: peripheral blood, sampled from a patient treated with radiotherapy plus ipilimumab. This receptor was taken from a human donor with non-small cell lung cancer who had a partial response to radiotherapy plus ipilimumab. Some clones in this sample may be carry-over from other donors' samples. The CDR3 protein is CASSYYVKSTNEKLFF. The CDR3 DNA reads as TGTGCCAGCAGTTACTATGTCAAATCAACTAATGAAAAACTGTTTTTT.